These 14 T cell receptor beta chains were all obtained from the same sample, sequenced in a study of blood T cells in healthy people across ages. A sample-barcoded 5' primer and a J-beta primer mix were used in a second PCR of roughly 7 to 12 cycles. MiXCR, run by TCRdb on the 5' RACE reads, gives a single entry per CDR3 protein. The sample shows around 990,000 distinct CDR3 sequences, approximately 26% of them seen only once. This sample was also put to use in a study of T cells of mothers and their children.

Sequencing used blood. The origin of the receptors is a girl between 2 and 10 years old in good health.

The chain has TRBV29-1 and TRBJ1-1, with TRBD1 matching over 9 bases. CDR1 and CDR2 (germline): SQVTM, ANQGSEA. The CDR3 contains 15 residues. V dropped 5 bases and J dropped 5; count of bases not matched to a gene: 12. The chain's CDR3 is CSVLRGTGSMTEAFF. CDR3 bases: TGCAGCGTTCTTCGCGGGACAGGGTCTATGACTGAAGCTTTCTTT.

This clonotype has more than one count but fewer than ten. V usage is TRBV7-6 and J usage is TRBJ2-1; 10 bases are a match to TRBD1. The end of the DNA fits TRBJ2-5 better, so the J call may be wrong. This CDR3 contains 15 residues. CDR1 and CDR2 (germline): SGHVS, FNYEAQ. CDR3 protein: CASSSLTGGLGTQYF. The CDR3 DNA reads TGTGCCAGCAGCTCCTTGACAGGGGGCTTAGGGACCCAGTACTTC.

V is TRBV5-4 and J is TRBJ2-1; D might be TRBD1 (6 bases). V was shortened by 4 bases and J by 2 bases, with 10 bases between the two germline ends. Germline V lookup: CDR1 SGHNT, CDR2 YYREEE (reference sequence). The CDR3 consists of 14 residues. CDR3 protein: CASSMRTAYNEQFF. CDR3 nucleotide sequence: TGTGCCAGCAGCATGCGGACAGCCTACAATGAGCAGTTCTTC. The variable domain in full, with the rest retrieved from reference TRBV5-4 and TRBJ2-1, is ETGVTQSPTHLIKTRGQQVTLRCSSQSGHNTVSWYQQALGQGPQFIFQYYREEENGRGNFPPRFSGLQFPNYSSELNVNALELDDSALYLCASSMRTAYNEQFFGPGTRLTVL.

This clonotype has only a few counts. V and J are TRBV12-3 or TRBV12-4 and TRBJ1-1; D might be TRBD1 (6 bases). Trimming took off 5 bases at V and 4 bases at J, with 11 bases between the two ends. The CDR3 totals 13 residues. The CDR3 loop reads CASSARGGTEAFF. CDR3 DNA sequence: TGTGCCAGCAGTGCGAGAGGGGGCACTGAAGCTTTCTTT.

CDR3 DNA: TGTGCCAGCAGCCAAGGCCAGGGGGCTGAAGCTTTCTTT. It translates to CASSQGQGAEAFF. V is TRBV6-5 and J is TRBJ1-1, with 7 bases aligning to TRBD1. The CDR3 extends over 13 amino acids. Trimming took 6 bases from V and 6 from J; bases not matched to a gene: 7. Germline V gene lookup returns CDR1 MNHEY and CDR2 SVGAGI.

This clonotype was counted between two and nine times. The chain is built from TRBV20-1 and TRBJ2-5; D could derive from TRBD1 or TRBD2 (5 bases each). Looked up from germline, CDR1 is DFQATT and CDR2 is SNEGSKA (reference sequence). The CDR3 loop spans 15 amino acids. The V gene lost 3 bases and the J gene lost 1 base, with 15 bases spanning the gap. CDR3 bases: TGCAGTGCTAGGGCTGCCGGGACGGCCCAAGAGACCCAGTACTTC. This sequence encodes CSARAAGTAQETQYF.

This clonotype came up a few times. This sequence joins TRBV9 and TRBJ2-7; 8 nucleotides line up with TRBD2. Germline V gives CDR1 SGDLS, CDR2 YYNGEE. This CDR3 has 15 amino acids. The J segment lost 3 bases and the V segment lost 0 bases, leaving 5 bases of the junction unmatched. The CDR3 sequence: CASSVDSGSVYEQYF. DNA of the CDR3: TGTGCCAGCAGCGTAGACAGCGGGAGTGTCTACGAGCAGTACTTC.

The table lists this clonotype with a count of one. This sequence joins TRBV11-1 and TRBJ2-5, with D possibly matching TRBD1 (6 bases). Trimming removed 3 bases at V and 3 bases at J, with 14 bases between. CDR1 and CDR2 from the germline V gene are SGHAT and FQDESV (reference sequence). The CDR3 is 15 residues long. For the CDR3, the DNA is TGTGCCAGCAGCTTGCCCAGAGGGGGAGAAGAGACCCAGTACTTC. Amino acid sequence: CASSLPRGGEETQYF.

This clonotype was found a few times. The chain couples TRBV6-5 to TRBJ1-1, with 8 bases lining up with TRBD1. Germline V gives CDR1 MNHEY, CDR2 SVGAGI. The CDR3 loop spans 14 amino acids. V shed 2 bases, J shed 9 bases, and the junction held 8 bases outside the gene matches. The CDR3 DNA sequence: TGTGCCAGCAGTTACGGACAGGGAAGAAGGAAAGCTTTCTTT. It codes for CASSYGQGRRKAFF.

The chain couples TRBV5-1 to TRBJ2-5; D assignment may be TRBD1 or TRBD2 (5 bases each). The germline V and J ends were trimmed by 1 base and 5 bases, with 18 bases remaining between them. Germline CDR1 reads SGHRS; CDR2 reads YFSETQ. This CDR3 is 16 amino acids long. The DNA of the CDR3 is TGCGCCAGCAGCTTGCGCCCGGGGCAGGTCGCGGAGACCCAGTACTTC. Protein sequence: CASSLRPGQVAETQYF.

In its sample, this clonotype was seen a few times. The rearrangement joins TRBV6-6 to TRBJ2-7; TRBD2 agrees at 10 bases. With V trimmed by 6 bases and J by 6 bases, 8 bases remained unmatched. The CDR3 has 14 amino acids. In germline, CDR1 is MNHNY, CDR2 SVGAGI (reference sequence). CDR3 sequence: CASSPSGSLREQYF. As DNA, the CDR3 is TGTGCCAGCAGCCCTAGCGGGAGTTTACGCGAGCAGTACTTC.

This clonotype came up once. The chain recombines TRBV6-1 with TRBJ2-5; perhaps TRBD1 as D (6 bases). The J call could be wrong; TRBJ2-7 is a better fit for the DNA end. Germline V lookup: CDR1 MNHNS, CDR2 SASEGT. The CDR3 sequence is 15 residues long. CDR3 in amino acids: CASSDEAGDFYEQYF. As DNA, the CDR3 is TGTGCCAGCAGTGACGAGGCAGGGGATTTCTACGAGCAGTACTTC.

V is TRBV7-2 and J is TRBJ1-2; D unresolved. Trimming left V 5 bases short and J 4 bases short, with 17 bases between. The CDR3 runs to 15 residues. Germline V gene lookup returns CDR1 SGHTA and CDR2 FQGNSA. The DNA of the CDR3 is TGTGCCAGCAGCCCACTCATATGGACGGTCTATGGCTACACCTTC. Protein product: CASSPLIWTVYGYTF. Together with reference TRBV7-2 and TRBJ1-2, the CDR3 gives the full variable domain: GAGVSQSPSNKVTEKGKDVELRCDPISGHTALYWYRQSLGQGLEFLIYFQGNSAPDKSGLPSDRFSAERTGGSVSTLTIQRTQQEDSAVYLCASSPLIWTVYGYTFGSGTRLTVV.

The chain uses TRBV6-1 and TRBJ2-5; D gene ambiguous. The germline CDR1 and CDR2 sequences are MNHNS and SASEGT. Trimming shortened V by 10 bases and J by 5 bases, and 17 bases separated the two germline ends. The CDR3 consists of 13 residues. The CDR3, as DNA: TGTGCCACCTCCGCACGTTTAGGCGAGACCCAGTACTTC. This encodes CATSARLGETQYF.